Shown below are 20 T cell receptor beta chains from a single sample sequenced in a study of T cells in women clearing cervical HPV infection (dated by TCRdb to the late 2010s). Library preparation employed the immunoSEQ multiplex PCR assay. TCRdb obtained this table from immuneACCESS and retained in-frame rearrangements with V and J assigned. These tables miss some clones; where compared with another copy, unresolved V genes account for less than half of the shortfall, and the remainder is unexplained. The table for this sample lists 34,000 or so clones. Of the sample, 3.5% to 5.5% is held by the ten largest clones. The source material was blood buffy coat. Every receptor here comes from a woman aged 18 to 69 with a cervical HPV16 infection that either progressed to CIN3+ or cleared (not recorded which).

With respect to this clone: The CDR3 extends 3 residues past the end of the read, so its final part is completed from the germline J gene. The chain is built from TRBV19 and TRBJ2-7, with D possibly called TRBD1 or TRBD2 (6 bases each). V was shortened by 10 bases and J by 0 bases, with 16 bases between the two germline ends. The germline V gene has CDR1 LNHDA and CDR2 SQIVND (reference sequence). This CDR3 region has 14 residues. CDR3 sequence: CATMGRDNSYEQYF. The part of the CDR3 DNA that was read is TGTGCCACCATGGGGCGGGACAACTCCTACGAG.

In the case of this clone: The read terminates 3 residues ahead of where the CDR3 ends, so the germline J gene completes it. The gene calls are TRBV20-1 and TRBJ2-5, with TRBD1 matching 8 bases. CDR3 length equals 13 residues. Trimming cost V 3 bases and J 5 bases; bases outside gene matches: 5. Germline CDR1 and CDR2: DFQATT and SNEGSKA (reference sequence). The CDR3 is CSARGTGGETQYF. The sequenced part of the CDR3 DNA is TGCAGTGCTAGGGGGACAGGTGGTGAGACC.

About this clone itself: The read terminates 3 residues before the CDR3 end, so the remaining end is supplied by the germline J gene. The rearrangement uses TRBV19 and TRBJ2-3, with D possibly TRBD2 on 6 matching bases. The CDR3 consists of 14 residues. The V gene's germline CDR1 is LNHDA and CDR2 SQIVND (reference sequence). The CDR3 protein is CASRTPGVGQPQYF. Partial CDR3 DNA: TGTGCCAGTAGGACCCCGGGGGTAGGTCAGCCG.

With regard to this clone: Read coverage stops 3 residues before the CDR3 terminus; the germline J gene supplies the remainder. The genes are TRBV2 and TRBJ1-2, with TRBD1 matching over 9 bases. The CDR3 length is 16 residues. The germline V gene has CDR1 SNHLY and CDR2 FYNNEI. The sequenced CDR3 bases are TGTGCCAGCAGGTGGAAGAGTGACAGGGGGTTGAGCGAC. This translates into CASRWKSDRGLSD. The whole CDR3 protein is CASRWKSDRGLSDYTF.

About this clone itself: Coverage ceases 3 residues before the CDR3 finishes, and the germline J gene fills in the end. This chain uses TRBV29-1 with TRBJ1-1, with D perhaps TRBD1 (5 bases). Germline-derived CDR1 and CDR2 are SQVTM and ANQGSEA. Trimming shortened V by 6 bases and J by 0 bases, and 14 bases separated the two germline ends. The CDR3 consists of 14 residues. The CDR3 spells CSVGNRPMNTEAFF. Partial CDR3 DNA: TGCAGCGTAGGGAACAGGCCGATGAACACTGAA.

A word on this clone: The CDR3 is cut off 3 residues early in the read; its end comes from the germline J gene. The chain has TRBV30 and TRBJ1-1; TRBD1 agrees at 7 bases. V shed 3 bases, J shed 1 base, and the junction held 5 bases outside the gene matches. Germline V gene data show CDR1 as GTSNPN and CDR2 as SVGIG (reference sequence). CDR3 length equals 14 residues. Incomplete CDR3 DNA: TGTGCCTGGAGGACAGGGTCAGGGAACACTGAA. It encodes CAWRTGSGNTE. The whole CDR3 is CAWRTGSGNTEAFF. Full variable domain (remainder filled in from reference TRBV30 and TRBJ1-1): SQTIHQWPATLVQPVGSPLSLECTVEGTSNPNLYWYRQAAGRGLQLLFYSVGIGQISSEVPQNLSASRPQDRQFILSSKKLLLSDSGFYLCAWRTGSGNTEAFFGQGTRLTVV.

On this clone itself: The sequenced fragment ends 3 residues before the CDR3 boundary, so the rest is inferred from the germline J gene. V and J are TRBV30 and TRBJ1-2; tentatively, D is TRBD1 (5 bases). The CDR3 has 12 amino acids. Germline CDR1 GTSNPN, CDR2 SVGIG (reference sequence). CDR3 sequence reads: CAWSVQLRDYTF. CDR3 DNA (partial): TGTGCCTGGAGTGTACAGCTCAGGGAC.

Comments on this clone: The read ends 3 residues shy of where the CDR3 ends; the end is completed using the germline J gene. V and J are TRBV18 and TRBJ2-3, with 7 bases fitting TRBD1. Germline CDR1 and CDR2: KGHSH and LQKENI. There are 14 residues in the CDR3. Incomplete CDR3 DNA: TGTGCCAGCTCACTACAGGGGCAAGAAGAGACG. The encoded protein is CASSLQGQEET. The CDR3 as a whole reads CASSLQGQEETQYF.

Regarding this clone: The read ends 3 residues early relative to the CDR3; the germline J gene fills the gap. The chain combines TRBV28 with TRBJ1-2, with D hard to call. In germline, CDR1 is MDHEN, CDR2 SYDVKM. The CDR3 runs 13 residues. The CDR3 loop is CASRLAGSLVYTF. The DNA read from the CDR3 is TGTGCCAGCAGATTGGCGGGGAGTTTGGTC.

About this clone: The sequence runs out 3 residues before the end of the CDR3; the remainder is reconstructed from the germline J gene. V usage is TRBV5-1 and J usage is TRBJ2-2, with 10 bases fitting TRBD1. CDR1 and CDR2 (germline): SGHRS, YFSETQ. The CDR3 totals 14 residues. Incomplete CDR3 DNA: TGCGCCAGCAGCTCGGACAGGGGGGATTCACCG. It translates to CASSSDRGDSP. The entire CDR3 protein is CASSSDRGDSPLFF.

To note about this clone: The read comes to an end 3 residues before the CDR3 does, leaving the germline J gene to fill in the end. The V and J genes are TRBV5-1 and TRBJ2-3; TRBD1 aligns across 7 bases. The CDR3 length is 14 residues. CDR1 and CDR2 from the germline V gene are SGHRS and YFSETQ. The CDR3 spells CASTPRTGQETQYF. The CDR3 DNA, read in part, is TGCGCCAGCACCCCGCGGACAGGCCAAGAGACG.

The CDR3 bases that were read are TGCAGTGCCGTAGGGGTTAGCTCCTACAATGAG. Translated, it gives CSAVGVSSYNE. In full, the CDR3 is CSAVGVSSYNEQFF. V is TRBV20-1 and J is TRBJ2-1; a weak D match, TRBD1 (5 bases). The CDR3 end is not reached by the read, which stops 3 residues before it; the germline J gene fills it in. The CDR3 loop spans 14 amino acids. From germline, CDR1 is DFQATT and CDR2 SNEGSKA (reference sequence). Trimming cost V 6 bases and J 0 bases, with 12 bases left between them.

As to this clone: Read sequence stops 3 residues before the CDR3 end, and the germline J gene provides the missing end. The chain recombines TRBV19 with TRBJ2-7; 9 bases align to TRBD1. J was trimmed by 3 bases and V by 5 bases; bases with no gene match: 8. In germline, CDR1 is LNHDA, CDR2 SQIVND (reference sequence). The CDR3 runs to 15 residues. CDR3 sequence reads: CASSVAGTGIYEQYF. The covered CDR3 bases are TGTGCCAGTAGTGTGGCCGGGACAGGGATCTACGAG.

This CDR3 is CSAPLGLAGVQNIQYF. CDR3 DNA, as far as it was read: TGCAGTGCTCCACTTGGGCTAGCGGGAGTCCAAAACATT. The chain links TRBV20-1 to TRBJ2-4; 10 positions agree with TRBD2. The observed sequence ends 3 residues before the CDR3 terminus, with the missing tail filled in from the germline J gene. The CDR3 sequence is 16 residues long. The J segment lost 5 bases and the V segment lost 5 bases, leaving 12 bases of the junction unmatched. Germline V gene sequence: CDR1 DFQATT, CDR2 SNEGSKA (reference sequence).

Comment on this clone: The read terminates 3 residues before the CDR3 end, so the remaining end is supplied by the germline J gene. The genes are TRBV19 and TRBJ1-1, with D possibly matching TRBD1 (5 bases). The CDR3 is 12 amino acids. The germline gives CDR1 LNHDA, CDR2 SQIVND (reference sequence). V lost 8 bases to trimming and J lost 5 bases, with 12 bases between them. Here the CDR3 reads CASYGAYTEAFF. The sequenced part of the CDR3 DNA is TGTGCCAGTTATGGGGCGTATACTGAA.

Comments on this clone: The CDR3 is cut off 3 residues early in the read; its end comes from the germline J gene. The chain is built from TRBV13 and TRBJ1-1; the D gene is possibly TRBD1 (5 bases). Germline CDR1 is PRHDT and CDR2 is FYEKMQ (reference sequence). The length of the CDR3 is 11 residues. The CDR3 DNA, read in part, is TGTGCCAGCAAGGCGGGGGGGGAA. Translated: CASKAGGE. The whole CDR3 protein is CASKAGGEAFF.

Comment on this clone: The read falls 3 residues short of the CDR3 end, and the missing part is taken from the germline J gene. The gene calls are TRBV18 and TRBJ1-2, with a possible D match to TRBD1 (6 bases). The length of the CDR3 is 16 residues. The germline V gene encodes CDR1 KGHSH and CDR2 LQKENI. The covered CDR3 bases are TGTGCCAGCTCACCATTGAGGGCGGGGGCAAACAATGAC. The encoded protein is CASSPLRAGANND. Given in full, the CDR3 is CASSPLRAGANNDYTF.

Details on this clone: The CDR3 extends 3 residues past the end of the read, so its final part is completed from the germline J gene. The chain couples TRBV19 to TRBJ1-2; no definite D call. CDR3 length: 13 residues. Germline V gene lookup returns CDR1 LNHDA and CDR2 SQIVND (reference sequence). The CDR3 region is CASSIEGYNEYTF. Incomplete CDR3 DNA: TGTGCCAGTAGTATAGAGGGCTACAATGAG.

Details on this clone: The read comes to an end 3 residues before the CDR3 does, leaving the germline J gene to fill in the end. This chain links TRBV6-2 or TRBV6-3 with TRBJ2-3; a possible D gene is TRBD2 (7 bases). Germline V gives CDR1 MNHEY, CDR2 SVGEGT. CDR3 length: 14 residues. V shed 2 bases and J shed 7 bases, with 13 bases lying between them. CDR3 protein: CASSYGGGANTQYF. The sequenced CDR3 bases are TGTGCCAGCAGTTACGGAGGGGGGGCCAATACG.

About this clone itself: The DNA ends 3 residues before the CDR3 does, and the rest of the CDR3 is filled in from the germline J gene. This rearrangement joins TRBV20-1 to TRBJ2-1, with 11 nucleotides matching TRBD2. The CDR3 loop spans 17 amino acids. Per germline, CDR1 DFQATT and CDR2 SNEGSKA (reference sequence). Losses at the gene ends were 6 bases for V and 0 bases for J; bases not matched to a gene: 10. CDR3 bases read: TGCAGTGCGTCCGGGACTAGCGGTCGGAGCTCCTACAATGAG. This codes for CSASGTSGRSSYNE. The CDR3 in full is CSASGTSGRSSYNEQFF.